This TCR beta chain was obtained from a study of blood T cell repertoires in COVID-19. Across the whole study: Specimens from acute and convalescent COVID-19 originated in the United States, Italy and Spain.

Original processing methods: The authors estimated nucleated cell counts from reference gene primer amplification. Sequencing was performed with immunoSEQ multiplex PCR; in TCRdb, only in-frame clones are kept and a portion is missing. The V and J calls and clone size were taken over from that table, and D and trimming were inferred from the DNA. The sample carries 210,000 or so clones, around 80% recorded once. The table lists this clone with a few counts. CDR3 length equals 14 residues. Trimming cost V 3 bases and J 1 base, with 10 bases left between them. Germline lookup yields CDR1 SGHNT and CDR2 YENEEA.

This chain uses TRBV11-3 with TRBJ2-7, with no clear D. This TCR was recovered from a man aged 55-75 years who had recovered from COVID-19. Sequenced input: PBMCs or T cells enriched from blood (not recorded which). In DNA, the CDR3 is TGTGCCAGCAGCTTTTATGCGGATTCCTACGAGCAGTACTTC. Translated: CASSFYADSYEQYF.